Following are 6 T cell receptor beta chains from one sample sequenced in a study of blood T cell repertoires in COVID-19. Profiling relied on immunoSEQ multiplex PCR, and the TCRdb table lists in-frame clones only, not all of them. The data show about 210,000 clones, roughly 82% seen once. The specimen was peripheral blood. The receptors were sampled from a man aged 40-55 years who had recovered from COVID-19.

A single count supports this clone. The chain combines TRBV15 with TRBJ2-7; 9 bases agree with TRBD2. CDR1 LNHNV and CDR2 YYDKDF come from the germline V gene (reference sequence). CDR3 length: 15 amino acids. V gave up 1 base and J gave up 3 bases; unmatched junction bases: 4. CDR3 sequence: CATSRAEREVYEQYF. The CDR3 nucleotides are TGTGCCACCAGCAGAGCGGAGCGGGAGGTCTACGAGCAGTACTTC.

The chain links TRBV9 to TRBJ2-3; 9 bases fit TRBD2. V dropped 1 base and J dropped 5; count of bases not matched to a gene: 8. Germline V gives CDR1 SGDLS, CDR2 YYNGEE. The length of the CDR3 is 16 residues. Written as DNA, the CDR3 is TGTGCCAGCAGCGTACGAGCGGGAGGTCAAAGAGATACGCAGTATTTT. It translates to CASSVRAGGQRDTQYF.

CDR3 protein: CASSRSTGGQETQYF. The CDR3 bases are TGTGCCAGCAGCCGAAGTACTGGAGGGCAGGAGACCCAGTACTTC. The chain links TRBV5-4 to TRBJ2-5; possible D gene TRBD2, 6 bases. Trimming shortened V by 4 bases and J by 5 bases, and 18 bases separated the two germline ends. Germline CDR1 SGHNT, CDR2 YYREEE (reference sequence). This CDR3 is built from 15 residues.

The chain is built from TRBV27 and TRBJ2-6, with a weak D call TRBD2 (5 bases). The germline gives CDR1 MNHEY, CDR2 SMNVEV (reference sequence). The CDR3 has 16 amino acids. Trimming shortened V by 7 bases and J by 0 bases, and 13 bases separated the two germline ends. The CDR3 DNA reads as TGTGCCAGCACTACGGGAATAGTCTCTGGGGCCAACGTCCTGACTTTC. This translates into CASTTGIVSGANVLTF.

This clone showed up just once. The gene calls are TRBV9 and TRBJ2-3; D may be TRBD2 (5 bases). The ends were cut back, 3 bases at V and 3 bases at J, with 14 bases in the middle. This CDR3 contains 15 residues. Germline V gene data show CDR1 as SGDLS and CDR2 as YYNGEE. CDR3 nucleotide sequence: TGTGCCAGCAGCGACAACGGACTTGATACAGATACGCAGTATTTT. It is translated as CASSDNGLDTDTQYF.

The chain uses TRBV9 and TRBJ2-7; TRBD1 might be the D (5 bases). V lost 0 bases, J lost 0 bases, and 7 bases lay in between. The CDR3 runs 14 residues. Germline-derived CDR1 and CDR2 are SGDLS and YYNGEE. The CDR3 region is CASSVGQYSYEQYF. The CDR3 nucleotides are TGTGCCAGCAGCGTAGGACAGTACTCCTACGAGCAGTACTTC.